This entry lists 26 T cell receptor beta chains sequenced from one sample in a study of regulatory T cells in long-lasting Graves disease. Arm-PCR of CDR3 regions with iRepertoire HTBI primers generated TCR beta libraries. TCRdb analysed the multiplex PCR reads with MiXCR anew, one entry per CDR3 protein. Among approximately 350,000 distinct CDR3 sequences listed, about an eighth were seen once. Time point indicated: newly diagnosed GD, antithyroid drugs for less than 3 months. RNA isolated from PBMCs was used to make the TCR library. Another study also made use of these data, one on T cells in Graves' hyperthyroidism and ophthalmopathy.

The specimen comprised peripheral blood mononuclear cells (PBMCs), sampled at new diagnosis, from a patient treated with antithyroid drugs. These receptors were collected from a woman aged 18-30 years with Graves disease.

This clonotype was seen many times. The V call is TRBV7-8, the J call TRBJ1-5, with D tentatively TRBD1 (6 bases). CDR1 and CDR2 (germline): SGHVS, FQNEAQ. V lost 5 bases and J 1 base, leaving 9 bases between the germline ends. This CDR3 comprises 14 residues. CDR3 protein: CASSTDRSNQPQHF. The CDR3 DNA reads as TGTGCCAGCAGCACAGACAGGAGCAATCAGCCCCAGCATTTT. The full variable domain, completed using reference TRBV7-8 and TRBJ1-5, is GAGVSQSPRYKVAKRGQDVALRCDPISGHVSLFWYQQALGQGPEFLTYFQNEAQLDKSGLPSDRFFAERPEGSVSTLKIQRTQQEDSAVYLCASSTDRSNQPQHFGDGTRLSIL.

This clonotype appeared many times. The chain employs TRBV20-1 and TRBJ1-2, with a tentative D call TRBD1 (6 bases). Germline CDR1 DFQATT, CDR2 SNEGSKA (reference sequence). This CDR3 spans 13 amino acids. V lost 6 bases, J lost 3 bases, and 14 bases lay in between. The CDR3 DNA reads as TGCAGTGCGGAGGGGGGGTTCTACTATGGCTACACCTTC. It codes for CSAEGGFYYGYTF.

This clonotype was seen at least ten times. This rearrangement joins TRBV5-1 to TRBJ2-1; 10 positions match TRBD1. Germline CDR1 and CDR2: SGHRS and YFSETQ. After removal of 2 bases from V and 10 bases from J, the junction contained 9 bases not matched to a gene. The CDR3 consists of 15 residues. CDR3 sequence: CASSLAGTGAREQFF. The CDR3 DNA follows: TGCGCCAGCAGCTTAGCCGGGACAGGGGCGAGGGAGCAGTTCTTC.

This clonotype was seen a single time. This may come from a read error, since a much larger clone is one base off. The chain recombines TRBV6-2 or TRBV6-3 with TRBJ2-3; 14 bases agree with TRBD2. The germline V gene has CDR1 MNHEY and CDR2 SVGEGT. J lost 2 bases, V lost 4 bases, and 14 bases had no gene match. The CDR3 sequence is 20 residues long. The CDR3 sequence is CASSCPGTSGSPNTTDTQYF. The CDR3 DNA is TGTGCCAGCAGTTGCCCTGGGACTAGCGGGAGCCCGAATACCACAGATACGCAGTATTTT.

Of note for this clonotype: With a much larger clone just one base away, this may be a read error. V usage is TRBV7-6 and J usage is TRBJ2-7, with unresolved D. Germline values: CDR1 SGHVS, CDR2 FNYEAQ. The CDR3 runs 15 residues. V was shortened by 3 bases and J by 0 bases, with 12 bases between the two germline ends. The CDR3 DNA follows: TGTGCCAGCAGCTTGAGCGCAGGACGCTCCTACGAGCAGTACGTC. Amino acids: CASSLSAGRSYEQYV.

As regards this clonotype: Just one base apart from a much larger clone, this may be a read error. The CDR3, as DNA: TGTGCCAGCCGGACTAGCGGGATGTACGAGCAGTTCTTC. This gives the protein CASRTSGMYEQFF. The J gene is TRBJ2-1, the V gene TRBV28; 12 positions match TRBD2. The CDR3 has 13 amino acids. V lost 8 bases, J lost 10 bases, and 6 bases stayed unmatched. Germline CDR1 is MDHEN and CDR2 is SYDVKM.

The chain joins TRBV20-1 to TRBJ1-1; D uncertain. Trimming took 3 bases from V and 4 from J, leaving 9 bases between them. Germline CDR1 reads DFQATT; CDR2 reads SNEGSKA (reference sequence). The CDR3 spans 12 residues. CDR3 bases: TGCAGTGCTAGTTTTTTAGCCACTGAAGCTTTCTTT. It is translated as CSASFLATEAFF.

At least ten counts were recorded for this clonotype. The V call is TRBV3-1, the J call TRBJ1-2; D gene ambiguous. Trimming took 4 bases from V and 4 from J, leaving 16 bases between them. The germline gives CDR1 LGHDT, CDR2 YNNKEL (reference sequence). CDR3 size: 15 residues. The CDR3 DNA reads as TGTGCCAGCAGCCCCCCGTTCGGCGGGATCTATGGCTACACCTTC. Translating gives CASSPPFGGIYGYTF.

This clonotype was recorded at least ten times. V is TRBV9 and J is TRBJ1-6; D is uncertain. This CDR3 has 13 amino acids. Germline loops: CDR1 SGDLS, CDR2 YYNGEE. V lost 3 bases and J 10 bases, leaving 11 bases between the germline ends. The CDR3 DNA reads as TGTGCCAGCAGCGCCTATTCGGGCTCACCCCTCCACTTT. This translates into CASSAYSGSPLHF.

This clonotype has at least ten counts. V is TRBV28 and J is TRBJ1-5; D possibly corresponds to TRBD1 (6 bases). Germline CDR1 MDHEN, CDR2 SYDVKM. The CDR3 contains 17 residues. V shed 6 bases and J shed 0 bases, with 18 bases lying between them. The CDR3 DNA follows: TGTGCCAGCAGACTCCGGGGGAACAGGGTTAGCAATCAGCCCCAGCATTTT. As protein: CASRLRGNRVSNQPQHF.

The table lists this clonotype with many counts. V and J are TRBV27 and TRBJ2-7, with 13 bases aligning to TRBD2. Germline V lookup: CDR1 MNHEY, CDR2 SMNVEV (reference sequence). The CDR3 covers 14 residues. V gave up 4 bases and J gave up 7 bases; unmatched junction bases: 4. The CDR3 loop is CASSSGTSGNEQYF. The CDR3 bases are TGTGCCAGCAGTTCTGGGACTAGCGGGAATGAGCAGTACTTC.

The rearrangement joins TRBV20-1 to TRBJ2-7; 7 bases are shared with TRBD1. Looked up from germline, CDR1 is DFQATT and CDR2 is SNEGSKA (reference sequence). There are 14 residues in the CDR3. V trimming: 6 bases; J trimming: 5 bases; junction bases outside the gene matches: 13. The DNA for the CDR3 is TGCAGTGCCACTGACAGGGCATTATCCAACGAGCAGTACTTC. Translation gives CSATDRALSNEQYF.

This chain uses TRBV6-5 with TRBJ1-2; no reliable D call. V was pared by 2 bases and J by 7 bases, with 11 bases between. CDR3 length: 13 amino acids. Looked up from germline, CDR1 is MNHEY and CDR2 is SVGAGI. The CDR3 nucleotides are TGTGCCAGCAGTTACGGAAGAAGGGCTGGCTACACCTTC. Protein sequence: CASSYGRRAGYTF.

The rearrangement uses TRBV20-1 and TRBJ2-1; 10 bases align to TRBD2. Germline CDR1 DFQATT, CDR2 SNEGSKA (reference sequence). The CDR3 extends over 14 amino acids. The J segment lost 4 bases and the V segment lost 6 bases, leaving 6 bases of the junction unmatched. CDR3 sequence (DNA): TGCAGTGCCGTACTAGCGGGGATTTACAATGAGCAGTTCTTC. This codes for CSAVLAGIYNEQFF.

The V gene is TRBV15, the J gene TRBJ2-1; TRBD2 agrees at 8 bases. V lost 4 bases, J lost 1 base, and 3 bases stayed unmatched. In germline, CDR1 is LNHNV, CDR2 YYDKDF (reference sequence). This CDR3 contains 15 residues. In DNA, the CDR3 is TGTGCCACCAGCAAAGGGACTAGATCCTACAATGAGCAGTTCTTC. Translating gives CATSKGTRSYNEQFF.

This clonotype appeared many times. The rearrangement joins TRBV11-2 to TRBJ1-3; a weak D match, TRBD1 (5 bases). Germline V gene sequence: CDR1 SGHAT, CDR2 FQNNGV. The CDR3 sequence is 16 residues long. V was shortened by 4 bases and J by 0 bases, with 13 bases between the two germline ends. The DNA for the CDR3 is TGTGCCAGCAGCTCGTACAGGCAGAGCTCTGGAAACACCATATATTTT. This gives the protein CASSSYRQSSGNTIYF.

This clonotype was recorded at least ten times. The chain combines TRBV7-9 with TRBJ1-5; the D gene is possibly TRBD1 (5 bases). V was pared by 1 base and J by 5 bases, with 6 bases between. The V gene's germline CDR1 is SEHNR and CDR2 FQNEAQ (reference sequence). CDR3 size: 13 residues. The CDR3 region has the DNA TGTGCCAGCAGCTTAGGGGGGGATCAGCCCCAGCATTTT. Its protein product is CASSLGGDQPQHF.

This clonotype was seen repeatedly, ten times or more. The genes are TRBV25-1 and TRBJ2-7; the D gene is possibly TRBD1 (5 bases). Trimming removed 5 bases at V and 6 bases at J, with 8 bases between. Germline CDR1 reads MGHDK; CDR2 reads SYGVNS. The CDR3 totals 11 residues. The CDR3 loop is CASSQTVEQYF. The DNA of the CDR3 is TGTGCCAGCAGTCAGACAGTCGAGCAGTACTTC.

This clonotype showed up many times. The chain has TRBV20-1 and TRBJ2-1; the match to TRBD2 covers 9 bases. Unmatched junction bases numbered 7, after V lost 6 bases and J lost 4 bases. Germline V lookup: CDR1 DFQATT, CDR2 SNEGSKA (reference sequence). The CDR3 extends over 14 amino acids. This CDR3 reads CSARSGRLYNEQFF. The CDR3 coding sequence is TGCAGTGCGAGGAGCGGGAGGCTTTACAATGAGCAGTTCTTC.

The sample holds many counts of this clonotype. V is TRBV20-1 and J is TRBJ2-7; 7 nucleotides align to TRBD2. Germline V gene lookup returns CDR1 DFQATT and CDR2 SNEGSKA (reference sequence). Trimming at V came to 2 bases and at J to 3 bases, leaving 13 bases not matched to a gene. The CDR3 is made up of 16 amino acids. The DNA of the CDR3 is TGCAGTGCTAGAAACTCCCATAGCGGGCGTTTCTACGAGCAGTACTTC. Translating it yields CSARNSHSGRFYEQYF.

This clonotype has a count of ten or more. CDR3 sequence reads: CASTSRGQGNTEAFF. CDR3 bases: TGTGCCAGCACCTCCAGGGGACAGGGGAACACTGAAGCTTTCTTT. The chain is built from TRBV12-3 or TRBV12-4 and TRBJ1-1; TRBD1 matches 9 bases. The CDR3 loop spans 15 amino acids. The J segment lost 1 base and the V segment lost 7 bases, leaving 7 bases of the junction unmatched.

In this sample, this clonotype turned up many times. The genes are TRBV7-8 and TRBJ2-1, with TRBD2 identical over 7 bases. Trimming removed 3 bases from V and 5 bases from J; junction bases left unmatched: 16. CDR3 size: 18 residues. Germline assignment: CDR1 SGHVS and CDR2 FQNEAQ. CDR3 sequence reads: CASSLTSPPSLLNNEQFF. The CDR3 nucleotides read TGTGCCAGCAGCTTGACTAGCCCTCCGTCCCTCCTCAACAATGAGCAGTTCTTC. Full variable domain (outside the CDR3, taken from reference TRBV7-8 and TRBJ2-1): GAGVSQSPRYKVAKRGQDVALRCDPISGHVSLFWYQQALGQGPEFLTYFQNEAQLDKSGLPSDRFFAERPEGSVSTLKIQRTQQEDSAVYLCASSLTSPPSLLNNEQFFGPGTRLTVL.

This clonotype has a count of ten or more. The chain carries TRBV3-1 and TRBJ2-5; D not certain. Trimming shortened V by 1 base and J by 4 bases, and 10 bases separated the two germline ends. CDR1 is LGHDT and CDR2 is YNNKEL in the germline V gene (reference sequence). This CDR3 spans 14 amino acids. CDR3 DNA sequence: TGTGCCAGCAGCCAAGTAAGCGTCGGAGAGACCCAGTACTTC. Its translation: CASSQVSVGETQYF.

The rearrangement uses TRBV7-6 and TRBJ1-1, with D unresolved. Germline CDR1 SGHVS, CDR2 FNYEAQ. The CDR3 sequence is 13 residues long. Between the trimmed V and J ends, which lost 2 bases and 8 bases, there was a span of 12 bases. The CDR3 DNA reads as TGTGCCAGCAGCTTAACCTTACCAGGCGAAGCTTTCTTT. Its translation is CASSLTLPGEAFF. Looking up the rest from reference TRBV7-6 and TRBJ1-1 gives the full variable domain: GAGVSQSPRYKVTKRGQDVALRCDPISGHVSLYWYRQALGQGPEFLTYFNYEAQQDKSGLPNDRFSAERPEGSISTLTIQRTEQRDSAMYRCASSLTLPGEAFFGQGTRLTVV.

This clonotype was seen repeatedly, ten times or more. The chain carries TRBV7-3 and TRBJ2-3; D is uncertain. The germline CDR1 and CDR2 sequences are SGHTA and FQGTGA. V was trimmed by 6 bases and J by 6 bases, leaving 10 bases between them. The CDR3 runs to 12 residues. CDR3 in DNA: TGTGCCAGCAGTTCCGGTAGGGATACGCAGTATTTT. Protein: CASSSGRDTQYF.

This clonotype came up many times. The chain employs TRBV19 and TRBJ1-2; TRBD1 might be the D (5 bases). Looked up from germline, CDR1 is LNHDA and CDR2 is SQIVND (reference sequence). The CDR3 has 14 residues. The V end lost 5 bases, the J end lost 4 bases, and 14 bases lay between the germline ends. The CDR3: CASSRQGVTYGYTF. The DNA for the CDR3 is TGTGCCAGTAGTCGCCAAGGGGTTACCTATGGCTACACCTTC.